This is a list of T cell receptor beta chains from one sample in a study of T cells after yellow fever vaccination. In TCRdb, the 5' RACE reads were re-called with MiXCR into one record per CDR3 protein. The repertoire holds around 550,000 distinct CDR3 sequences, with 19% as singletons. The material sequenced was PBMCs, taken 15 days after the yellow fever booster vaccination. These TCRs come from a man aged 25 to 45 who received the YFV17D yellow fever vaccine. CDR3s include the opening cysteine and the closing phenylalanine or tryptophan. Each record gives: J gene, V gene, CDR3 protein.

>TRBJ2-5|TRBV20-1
CSAPVFGPQETQYF
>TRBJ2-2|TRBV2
CASKLERERSGELFF
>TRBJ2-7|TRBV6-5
CASSYRRAPLLEQYF
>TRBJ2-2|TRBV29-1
CSVDLSRAGELFF
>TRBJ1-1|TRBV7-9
CASSTGQLNTEAFF
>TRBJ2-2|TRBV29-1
CSAYPDVTTGELFF
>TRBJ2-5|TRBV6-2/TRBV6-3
CASSWRRPQETQYF
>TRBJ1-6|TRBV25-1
CASTRASENSPLHF
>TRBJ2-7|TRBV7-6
CASSPEPGQTYEQYF
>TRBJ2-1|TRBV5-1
CASSLNPGPDNEQFF
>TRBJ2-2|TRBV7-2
CATEEGGKRTGELFF
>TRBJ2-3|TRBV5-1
CASSLAGLASPDTQYF
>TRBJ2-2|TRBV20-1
CSAPGGGYSTGELFF
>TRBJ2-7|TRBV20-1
CSARGGTLYEQYF
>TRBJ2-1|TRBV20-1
CSASGRAISSYNEQFF
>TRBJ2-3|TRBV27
CASSSRSADTQYF
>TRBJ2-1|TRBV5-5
CASSFRGSYNEQFF
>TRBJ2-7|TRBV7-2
CASSLGVKNYEQYF
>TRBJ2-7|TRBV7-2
CASSLGAGTGYEQYF
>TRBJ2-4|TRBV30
CAWGTGIGIQYF
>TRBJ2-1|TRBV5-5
CASSQGGPSLDNEQFF
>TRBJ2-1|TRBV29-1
CSAHPMYNEQFF
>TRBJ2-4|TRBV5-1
CASSPTWDSLNIQYF
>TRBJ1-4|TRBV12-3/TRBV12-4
CASRTSGGVNEKLFF
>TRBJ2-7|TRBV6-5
CASSYSPSGSSYEQYF
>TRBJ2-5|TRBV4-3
CASSQHRGETQYF
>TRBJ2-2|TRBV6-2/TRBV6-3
CASFERANTGELFF
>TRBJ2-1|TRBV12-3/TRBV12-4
CASRVNSGGGYNEQFF
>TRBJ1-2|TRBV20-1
CSARETTGANYGYIF
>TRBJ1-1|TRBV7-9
CASSSQQGGYTEAFF
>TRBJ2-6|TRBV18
CASSLGPGANVLTF
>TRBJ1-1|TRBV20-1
CSAGTGNTEAFF
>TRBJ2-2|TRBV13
CASSWSELGTGELFF
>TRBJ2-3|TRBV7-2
CASSIKAGTDTQYF
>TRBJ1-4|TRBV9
CASSVTTGNNEKLFF
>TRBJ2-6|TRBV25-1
CASSEFYADREYGANVLTF
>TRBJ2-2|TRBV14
CASSRTAWELFF
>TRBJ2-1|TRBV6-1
CASSSQGPSSYNEQFF
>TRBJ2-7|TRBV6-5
CASKALDEQYF
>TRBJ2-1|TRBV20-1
CSGGPFDNEQFF
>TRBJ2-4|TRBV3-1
CASSQDPPDENIQYF
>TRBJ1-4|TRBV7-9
CASSPGTGDEKLFF
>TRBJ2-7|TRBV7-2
CASSLQAGTGSEQYF
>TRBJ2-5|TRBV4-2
CAISLQPRDIQETQYF
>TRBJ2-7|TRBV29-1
CSVETGNAYEQYF
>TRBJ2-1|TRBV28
CASSSPTGDSSYNEQFF
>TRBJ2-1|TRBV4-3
CASSQGGLASGYNEQFF
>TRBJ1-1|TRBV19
CASEQGMNTEAFF